These T cell receptor beta chains were read from a single sample in a study of lymphopenia after photon versus proton radiotherapy. The protocol was immunoSEQ multiplex PCR, while the TCRdb copy is restricted to in-frame clones and leaves out a portion. The sample holds some 25,000 clones, around 83% seen once. Sequences were derived from peripheral blood, sampled from a patient treated with photon-based radiotherapy. These receptors were obtained from a woman between 50 and 59 years old with pancreatic cancer. CDR3s include the opening cysteine and the closing phenylalanine or tryptophan. The D gene is left open where the match is weak.

d_gene: NA; j_gene: TRBJ2-1; len: 14; v_gene: TRBV7-2; CDR3aa: CASSSSLGVNEQFF
d_gene: TRBD1; j_gene: TRBJ1-4; len: 17; v_gene: TRBV5-4; CDR3aa: CASSRDRDLRTNEKLFF
d_gene: NA; j_gene: TRBJ2-1; len: 16; v_gene: TRBV9; CDR3aa: CASSDAHGGPYNEQFF
d_gene: TRBD1; j_gene: TRBJ2-2; len: 15; v_gene: TRBV11-2; CDR3aa: CASSLVQGATGELFF
d_gene: NA; j_gene: TRBJ1-2; len: 15; v_gene: TRBV30; CDR3aa: CAWSVGRGRSYGYTF
d_gene: NA; j_gene: TRBJ1-1; len: 12; v_gene: TRBV6-6; CDR3aa: CASRGVDTEAFF
d_gene: NA; j_gene: TRBJ2-7; len: 13; v_gene: TRBV19; CDR3aa: CASSLLSGGEQYF
d_gene: NA; j_gene: TRBJ1-1; len: 15; v_gene: TRBV16; CDR3aa: CASSQSRDMNTEAFF
d_gene: TRBD1; j_gene: TRBJ2-7; len: 13; v_gene: TRBV29-1; CDR3aa: CSVDEAGGNEQYF
d_gene: TRBD2; j_gene: TRBJ2-7; len: 13; v_gene: TRBV29-1; CDR3aa: CSVEVTSGYEQYF
d_gene: NA; j_gene: TRBJ1-1; len: 12; v_gene: TRBV7-9; CDR3aa: CASSPQETEAFF